This record looks at one T cell receptor (beta chain) sequence and its context. Its antigen target is currently unknown. No base qualities exist here, and no much larger clone lies one base off it. The library was made by the immunoSEQ multiplex PCR assay. For the multiplex PCR, a mixture combining 60 forward primers for TCR Vbeta segments and 13 reverse primers for TCR Jbeta segments was used. Amplification of the CDR3 region of rearranged TCR beta genes was performed with a multiplex PCR assay on genomic DNA. The amplified TCR beta libraries were sequenced on the Illumina HiSeq System as 87-base-pair reads. In the original analysis: In a later analysis, tens of millions of unique TCR beta chains were counted across the approximately 670 repertoires, and approximately 9.9 million of these chains were shared by at least two donors. Raw reads were error-corrected and collapsed into unique sequences with a nearest-neighbor algorithm that merged closely related sequences to remove PCR and sequencing errors. CDR3 sequences were aligned to IMGT reference sequences to assign V, D and J gene segments. For a sequence to be retained, a match of at least six nucleotides was required to both a V gene segment and a J gene segment. Rearrangements were called productive when the CDR3 lacked stop codons and stayed in frame with V and J; all others were non-productive. Following IMGT convention, CDR3 was defined as the stretch from the second conserved V-encoded cysteine up to the conserved J-encoded phenylalanine. Sequences without an unambiguous match to a single V gene segment were excluded from the earlier analysis of about 600 of the donors. An earlier analysis of fewer than 750 of the donors classified V segments as functional when productive rearrangements were above 56.7% and as segregating when the standard deviation between donors was above 5%. A statistical classification framework was developed to diagnose cytomegalovirus status using the catalog of TCR beta chain sequences. V and J gene assignment, in a later analysis, came from comparing TCR nucleotide sequences with IMGT/GENE-DB human TR gene sequences. Using the TCRdist pipeline, a later analysis assigned CDR3 sequences along with most-parsimonious VDJ recombination scenarios. In a later analysis, each TCR beta chain was defined by its CDR3 amino acid sequence together with its V-gene family, and reads without a unique V-gene family were excluded. A later analysis removed 500 to 650 highly shared, low-generation-probability nucleotide sequences to deal with suspected cross-contamination and a sequencing artifact. A later analysis calculated a clonal expansion index for each public chain from normalized within-repertoire ranks of inferred template counts. A later analysis computed generation probabilities with a VDJ recombination model fitted to out-of-frame rearrangements, and checked the results against IGoR. In a later analysis, hypergeometric tests were used to score TCR-TCR, TCR-HLA and TCR-CMV co-occurrence, with a repertoire-size bias correction applied to TCR pairs. To estimate false discovery rates, a later analysis permuted the HLA or CMV assignments 20 times. In a later analysis, co-occurring TCRs were grouped using DBSCAN, and TCRdist sequence similarity was added for clustering within HLA-allele-positive subsets. Repertoires with fewer than 30,000 or more than 120,000 public chains were left out of co-occurrence clustering, as were five repertoires with anomalous nucleotide sharing. Imported from immuneACCESS, the table was reduced by TCRdb to in-frame sequences with V and J called. These copies leave out some clones; in studies compared against another copy, an unresolved V gene accounts for under half, and the cause of the remainder is not known. V, J and clone size are those of that table, while D and trimming were read from the DNA. A total of more than 150,000 clones appear in this sample, 75% to 85% of them only once. Of the sample, about 1.4% falls within the top ten clones.

From the germline V gene, CDR1 is SGHVS and CDR2 is FQNEAQ. Inclusive of the bounding cysteine and phenylalanine, the CDR3 is 13 residues long. Of the read, only the CDR3 DNA is kept; its 39 bases are in frame from base 1. A distance of 10 bases separates the germline ends of V and J, which lose 7 bases and 2 bases respectively. These data come from a study of cytomegalovirus exposure and HLA in healthy donors (dated by TCRdb to 2016 to 2017). About the study as a whole: An earlier analysis of more than 550 of the donors reported approximately 300 Gb of sequence data and 117 million unique TCR beta sequences obtained from about 179 million T cells. Roughly five DR-DQ haplotypes were handled as single units for association and clustering because linkage in the cohort was strong. To predict cytomegalovirus infection status, the study brought together high-throughput TCR immunosequencing, statistical association of individual TCRs with disease status, and machine learning. Among almost 400 genotyped donors of the cohort, an average of around 240,000 unique TCR beta nucleotide sequences were sequenced per donor, about a sixth of them non-productive. About 300 gigabases of sequencing data and approximately 84 million unique TCR sequences were included in an early release covering roughly 600 HLA-typed donors. The study was designed to test whether signatures of past pathogen exposure could be identified by cataloging public T cell receptors. All discovery cohort repertoires had been generated using a single sequencing platform. A later genetic analysis used genome-wide SNP genotypes for about three fifths of the roughly 700 donors, treating that subset as a discovery cohort. In the later analysis, no new phenotypic data were used to find candidate immune exposures; instead, reliance was placed on TCR beta sequences and their occurrence across donors. The T cell repertoires of several hundred subjects were profiled by immunosequencing and related to cytomegalovirus serostatus. A separate validation cohort of more than 100 different subjects was used in addition to the approximately 700-subject first cohort. HLA typing covered class I and class II loci at four-digit resolution. Typing coverage varied by locus: about 620-630 donors for A, B, C, DRB1 and DQB1; 500 to 550 for DQA1; approximately 570 for DPA1; 450 to 480 for DPB1. The genetic ancestry cluster associated with self-reported Caucasian donors included 81% of the approximately 400 genotyped donors. Alongside the repertoire data, information on donor age, sex, ethnicity and CMV serostatus was compiled. In a later analysis, previously published TCR beta repertoires from 550 to 750 donors were re-analyzed and high-resolution HLA genotyping was added so that TCR occurrence patterns could be studied. In an earlier analysis of over 550 of the donors, high-throughput TCR beta sequencing was used to judge whether each TCR beta V gene segment behaved as functional or pseudogenic. General conclusions and limits of the study: The authors suggested that the approach could potentially be generalized to other disease states and immunological phenotypes. While some public TCRs were present in many individuals, most TCR sequences turned up only very rarely across donors. At a false discovery rate of 0.05, a later analysis linked some 18,000 TCR beta sequences to specific HLA alleles. When HLA alleles, especially DR and DQ, strongly co-occurred, attributing TCR associations to individual alleles was difficult. Compared with the roughly 720-donor mean, donors in an Asian-associated ancestry cluster had fewer N-insertions in productive TCRs, according to a later genetic analysis. In a later genetic analysis, a missense DCLRE1C variant was associated with V-gene and J-gene trimming of TCR beta chains, and the association was replicated in an independent cohort. The cohort was sequenced for TCR beta chains only, and without alpha or paired-chain data the features that could be detected were limited. The 87-base-pair reads could not distinguish some IMGT-functional V segments, including TRBV6-2 and TRBV6-3, so those segments were excluded. In a later analysis, the rate of TCR association differed among HLA loci, with DRB1 alleles having the most associated TCRs and HLA-C alleles having the fewest. A group of highly shared sequence variants was considered likely to be a technical artifact of the sequencing pipeline. In an earlier analysis of some 540 of the donors, most TCR beta V segments appeared in productive rearrangements about 90% or about 30% of the time, broadly matching IMGT annotations. The only immune exposure information available for the cohort was CMV serostatus. According to a later analysis, parvovirus B19, influenza, CMV and Epstein-Barr virus appeared linked to several top co-occurrence clusters. Cytomegalovirus status was reported to be diagnosed by the classifier with high specificity and sensitivity in both the original and validation cohorts. In a later analysis, HLA-associated TCR beta chains showed more clonal expansion and lower generation probabilities than non-associated chains that were equally common. In a later analysis, most CMV-associated TCR beta chains were found to appear HLA-restricted, with HLA associations seemingly driven largely by CMV exposure. A further reported finding was that TCR beta sequences accurately predicted the HLA-A and HLA-B alleles for most subjects in the first cohort. In the study, approximately 160 TCR beta chains were listed as associated with cytomegalovirus. In vitro tests confirmed that a few of the cytomegalovirus-associated TCR beta chains recognize cytomegalovirus antigens. Because counts were too low, about 18 rarely observed V segments, including chromosome 9 orphons, were excluded from the earlier analysis of 587 of the donors. Linkage disequilibrium might explain the correlated functional status among segregating V segments, but an unknown experimental factor could not be excluded. The presence/absence analyses assumed that sequencing depth was roughly uniform across donors, and that assumption may not be true. HLA typing was unavailable for some donors at each locus, so association tests used only the typed subset.

The cohort comprised under 700 healthy bone marrow donors. Cohort members were all nominally healthy when sampled, although unrecorded immune exposures were likely present. The donor tested CMV seropositive, placing the donor among the approximately 310 seropositive members of the cohort. Every donor gave a peripheral blood sample, and the peripheral blood mononuclear cells from that sample were used for TCR beta sequencing. Genomic DNA was extracted from the blood cell samples with the Qiagen DNeasy Blood Extraction Kit. The sequence derives from a girl aged 5 to 17 in good health and CMV-seropositive. The sequence links TRBV7-8 to TRBJ2-3, with TRBD2 tentatively as D gene (6 bases match). The material sequenced was PBMCs. The CDR3 has the sequence CASKLAATDTQYF. The nucleotide sequence reads as follows: TGTGCCAGCAAATTAGCGGCCACAGATACGCAGTATTTT.